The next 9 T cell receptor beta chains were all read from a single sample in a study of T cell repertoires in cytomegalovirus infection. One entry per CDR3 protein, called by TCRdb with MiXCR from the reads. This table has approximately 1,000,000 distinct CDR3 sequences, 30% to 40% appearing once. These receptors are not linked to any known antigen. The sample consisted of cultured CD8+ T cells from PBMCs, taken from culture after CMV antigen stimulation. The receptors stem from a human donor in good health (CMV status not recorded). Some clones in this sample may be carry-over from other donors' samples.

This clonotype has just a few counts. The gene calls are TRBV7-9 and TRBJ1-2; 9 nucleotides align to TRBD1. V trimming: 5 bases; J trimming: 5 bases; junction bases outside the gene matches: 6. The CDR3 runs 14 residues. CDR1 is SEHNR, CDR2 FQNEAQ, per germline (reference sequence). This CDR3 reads CASSAGQGFYGYTF. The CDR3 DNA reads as TGTGCCAGCAGCGCAGGACAGGGGTTTTATGGCTACACCTTC.

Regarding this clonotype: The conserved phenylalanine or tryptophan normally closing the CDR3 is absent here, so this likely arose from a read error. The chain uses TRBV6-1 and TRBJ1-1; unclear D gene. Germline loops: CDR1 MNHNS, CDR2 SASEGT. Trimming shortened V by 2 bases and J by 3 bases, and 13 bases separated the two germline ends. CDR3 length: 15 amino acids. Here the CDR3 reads CASSEFYVADTEAFS. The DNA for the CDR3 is TGTGCCAGCAGTGAATTTTACGTCGCCGACACTGAAGCTTTCTCT.

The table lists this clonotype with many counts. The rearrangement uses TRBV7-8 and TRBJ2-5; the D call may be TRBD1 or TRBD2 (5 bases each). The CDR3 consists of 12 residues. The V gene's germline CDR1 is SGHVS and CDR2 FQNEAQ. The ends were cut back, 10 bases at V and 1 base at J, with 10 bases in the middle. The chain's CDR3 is CATRGTQETQYF. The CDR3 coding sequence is TGTGCCACCCGGGGCACCCAAGAGACCCAGTACTTC.

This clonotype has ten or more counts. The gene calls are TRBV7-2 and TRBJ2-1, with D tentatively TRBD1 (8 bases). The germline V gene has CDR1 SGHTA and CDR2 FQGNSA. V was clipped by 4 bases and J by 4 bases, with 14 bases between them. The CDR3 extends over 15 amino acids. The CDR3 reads CASSSGQGLYNEQFF. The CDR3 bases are TGTGCCAGCAGCTCCGGACAGGGACTATACAATGAGCAGTTCTTC.

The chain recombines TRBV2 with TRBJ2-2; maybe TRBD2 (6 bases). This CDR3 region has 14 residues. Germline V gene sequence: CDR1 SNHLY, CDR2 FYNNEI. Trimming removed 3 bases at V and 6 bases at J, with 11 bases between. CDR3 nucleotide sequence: TGTGCCAGCAGTGAGACTAGGTCCGCCGGGGAGCTGTTTTTT. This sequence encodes CASSETRSAGELFF.

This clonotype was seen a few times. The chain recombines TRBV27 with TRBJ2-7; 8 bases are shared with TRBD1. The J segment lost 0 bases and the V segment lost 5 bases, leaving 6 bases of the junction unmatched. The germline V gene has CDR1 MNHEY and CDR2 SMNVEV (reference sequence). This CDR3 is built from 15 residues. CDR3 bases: TGTGCCAGCAGTCCAAGGACAGGGCCCTCCTACGAGCAGTACTTC. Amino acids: CASSPRTGPSYEQYF.

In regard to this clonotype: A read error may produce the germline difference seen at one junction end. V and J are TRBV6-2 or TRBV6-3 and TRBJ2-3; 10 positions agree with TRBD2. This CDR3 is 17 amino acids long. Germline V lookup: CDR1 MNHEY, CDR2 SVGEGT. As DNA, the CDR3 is TGTGCCAGCGGTTACTACGGACTAGCGGACGACACAGATACGCAGTATTTT. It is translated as CASGYYGLADDTDTQYF.

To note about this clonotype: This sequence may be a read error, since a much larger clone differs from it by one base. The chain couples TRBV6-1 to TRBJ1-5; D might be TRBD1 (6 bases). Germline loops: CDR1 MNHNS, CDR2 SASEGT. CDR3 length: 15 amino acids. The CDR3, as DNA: TGTGCCAGCAGAACAGGGTCTGGAGTGAATCAGCCCAAGCATTTT. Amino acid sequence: CASRTGSGVNQPKHF.

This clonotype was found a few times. The CDR3 is CASSERLSSPYEQYV. Here the CDR3 DNA reads TGTGCCAGCAGTGAACGACTATCGAGCCCCTACGAGCAGTACGTC. The chain joins TRBV2 to TRBJ2-7; a weak D match, TRBD2 (5 bases). Trimming shortened V by 2 bases and J by 2 bases, and 13 bases separated the two germline ends. CDR3 length equals 15 residues. Germline loops: CDR1 SNHLY, CDR2 FYNNEI.